These 29 T cell receptor beta chains share one sample of origin, sequenced in a study of shared clonotypes between healthy human individuals. Profiling relied on immunoSEQ multiplex PCR, and the TCRdb table lists in-frame clones only, not all of them. This table holds 1.6 million or so clones, more than 95% found once. The specimen sequenced was naive CD4+ T cells sorted from blood. As to subset: CD45RA+ positively selected. These receptor sequences come from a man aged 25-45 years in good health.

J is TRBJ2-1 and V is TRBV28; a possible D gene is TRBD2 (6 bases). The CDR3 spans 12 residues. Germline CDR1 and CDR2: MDHEN and SYDVKM. The V end lost 6 bases, the J end lost 6 bases, and 9 bases lay between the germline ends. Here the CDR3 reads CASRVAANEQFF. The CDR3 DNA is TGTGCCAGCAGGGTAGCGGCCAATGAGCAGTTCTTC.

The chain combines TRBV5-1 with TRBJ2-5, with unresolved D. V lost 3 bases and J 2 bases, leaving 14 bases between the germline ends. The CDR3 has 15 amino acids. CDR1 and CDR2 (germline): SGHRS, YFSETQ. The CDR3, as DNA: TGCGCCAGCAGCTCGGCAGGTCGACGACAAGAGACCCAGTACTTC. This translates into CASSSAGRRQETQYF.

The V gene is TRBV7-9, the J gene TRBJ2-7; 8 bases are shared with TRBD2. The CDR3 sequence is 15 residues long. The V segment lost 3 bases and the J segment 0 bases; nucleotides outside the gene matches: 4. Per the germline V gene, CDR1 is SEHNR and CDR2 is FQNEAQ (reference sequence). The CDR3: CASSFQGTSSYEQYF. The CDR3 coding sequence is TGTGCCAGCAGCTTTCAGGGGACTAGCTCCTACGAGCAGTACTTC.

The CDR3 region has the DNA TGTGCCAGCAGCCCTAGGACTAGCGGACCTCCCAATGAGCAGTTCTTC. It encodes CASSPRTSGPPNEQFF. V usage is TRBV9 and J usage is TRBJ2-1; 10 nucleotides match TRBD2. Unmatched junction bases numbered 10, after V lost 4 bases and J lost 6 bases. The CDR3 loop spans 16 amino acids. Germline loops: CDR1 SGDLS, CDR2 YYNGEE.

This chain joins TRBV7-6 and TRBJ2-7; TRBD2 agrees at 10 bases. The CDR3 runs to 16 residues. V trimming: 5 bases; J trimming: 3 bases; junction bases outside the gene matches: 10. Germline assignment: CDR1 SGHVS and CDR2 FNYEAQ. The CDR3 protein is CASSPDLAGVDYEQYF. The DNA of the CDR3 is TGTGCCAGCAGCCCAGACCTAGCGGGGGTGGACTACGAGCAGTACTTC.

The chain has TRBV29-1 and TRBJ2-3; perhaps TRBD1 as D (6 bases). Trimming removed 4 bases at V and 2 bases at J, with 16 bases between. CDR1 and CDR2 (germline): SQVTM, ANQGSEA. The CDR3 has 15 residues. The CDR3 DNA follows: TGCAGCGTTGCCATACAGGGAATCATCACAGATACGCAGTATTTT. Translated, it gives CSVAIQGIITDTQYF.

The chain carries TRBV2 and TRBJ1-5, with TRBD1 matching over 10 bases. The CDR3 runs to 14 residues. Germline CDR1 reads SNHLY; CDR2 reads FYNNEI. The V and J ends lost 9 bases and 1 base, in that order; junction bases with no gene match: 3. CDR3 sequence (DNA): TGTGCCAGTACGGACAGGGGGAGCAATCAGCCCCAGCATTTT. It codes for CASTDRGSNQPQHF.

The chain uses TRBV18 and TRBJ2-7; 12 nucleotides align to TRBD1. The CDR3 consists of 15 residues. The trim removed 3 bases at V and 5 bases at J, leaving 5 bases unmatched. Germline loops: CDR1 KGHSH, CDR2 LQKENI. Here the CDR3 reads CASSPAGTGGHEQYF. CDR3 nucleotides: TGTGCCAGCTCACCTGCGGGGACAGGGGGCCACGAGCAGTACTTC.

V and J are TRBV5-6 and TRBJ2-5; TRBD2 matches 8 bases. The germline V gene has CDR1 SGHDT and CDR2 YYEEEE. CDR3 length equals 18 residues. J gave up 1 base and V 0 bases, and 11 bases lay outside the gene matches. The CDR3 bases are TGTGCCAGCAGCTTGGTGTCCCTACTAGCGGCCCCCCAAGAGACCCAGTACTTC. Its protein is CASSLVSLLAAPQETQYF.

The chain carries TRBV19 and TRBJ2-1; 7 bases match TRBD2. The CDR3 is 19 residues long. Germline V CDR1 and CDR2: LNHDA, SQIVND (reference sequence). V gave up 9 bases and J gave up 0 bases; unmatched junction bases: 20. The CDR3 nucleotides are TGTGCCAGCCTGCCCGGGACTAACAACCAACCGGGCTCCTACAATGAGCAGTTCTTC. Protein sequence: CASLPGTNNQPGSYNEQFF.

The chain combines TRBV11-2 with TRBJ2-2; 7 positions match TRBD2. This CDR3 comprises 15 residues. Germline CDR1 SGHAT, CDR2 FQNNGV. With 7 bases clipped from V and 6 bases from J, the junction kept 11 bases outside the gene matches. The CDR3 DNA reads as TGTGCCAGCATTCTCCAGATAGCGGGTCCCGGGGAGCTGTTTTTT. It yields the protein CASILQIAGPGELFF.

This chain connects TRBV6-4 to TRBJ2-4; D might be TRBD1 (6 bases). This CDR3 is 17 amino acids long. V shed 3 bases and J shed 4 bases, with 19 bases lying between them. Germline CDR1 is MRHNA and CDR2 is SNTAGT. CDR3 in DNA: TGTGCCAGCAGTGATACGTACGGTAACAGGGAGAAAAACATTCAGTACTTC. Amino acids: CASSDTYGNREKNIQYF.

This sequence joins TRBV2 and TRBJ2-7; D gene uncertain. CDR1 is SNHLY, CDR2 FYNNEI, per germline. V dropped 8 bases and J dropped 9 bases, with 23 bases sitting between them. The CDR3 contains 14 residues. DNA of the CDR3: TGTGCCAGCCGGATCACGGGCTCCGAAAGTGGGCAGTACTTC. Its translation is CASRITGSESGQYF.

This chain joins TRBV29-1 and TRBJ2-1; no clear D. Germline V lookup: CDR1 SQVTM, CDR2 ANQGSEA. Trimming removed 0 bases at V and 8 bases at J, with 8 bases between. This CDR3 has 12 amino acids. Here the CDR3 reads CSVEDGVDEQFF. The DNA for the CDR3 is TGCAGCGTTGAAGATGGTGTCGATGAGCAGTTCTTC.

The chain employs TRBV7-2 and TRBJ2-1; TRBD2 aligns across 7 bases. The V gene's germline CDR1 is SGHTA and CDR2 FQGNSA. V was pared by 2 bases and J by 2 bases, with 3 bases of the junction left unmatched. This CDR3 has 15 residues. The CDR3 protein is CASSLLAVAYNEQFF. Written as DNA, the CDR3 is TGTGCCAGCAGCTTACTAGCGGTTGCCTACAATGAGCAGTTCTTC.

The rearrangement joins TRBV30 to TRBJ1-5, with TRBD1 as a possible D gene (5 bases). Looked up from germline, CDR1 is GTSNPN and CDR2 is SVGIG (reference sequence). This CDR3 spans 16 amino acids. The V end was cut by 1 base, the J end by 0 bases, with 13 bases between. This CDR3 is CAWSGGEGSSNQPQHF. The CDR3 coding sequence is TGTGCCTGGAGTGGGGGGGAGGGAAGTAGCAATCAGCCCCAGCATTTT.

CDR3 sequence: CASSLVRGAKQFF. The CDR3 nucleotides read TGTGCCAGCAGCTTGGTCAGGGGGGCTAAACAGTTCTTC. The gene calls are TRBV11-2 and TRBJ2-1; tentatively, D is TRBD1 (7 bases). This CDR3 contains 13 residues. The germline V and J ends were trimmed by 3 bases and 13 bases, with 16 bases remaining between them. Germline V CDR1 and CDR2: SGHAT, FQNNGV.

The J gene is TRBJ1-2, the V gene TRBV7-2; D gene ambiguous. Looked up from germline, CDR1 is SGHTA and CDR2 is FQGNSA. The CDR3 is 11 residues long. The ends were cut back, 5 bases at V and 13 bases at J, with 14 bases in the middle. For the CDR3, the DNA is TGTGCCAGCAGCAGTGGAACAGCCCCCACCTTC. Encoded protein: CASSSGTAPTF.

The V gene is TRBV10-3, the J gene TRBJ2-7, with 8 bases fitting TRBD2. In germline, CDR1 is ENHRY, CDR2 SYGVKD. CDR3 length: 16 residues. J lost 4 bases, V lost 3 bases, and 11 bases had no gene match. The CDR3 is CAISDPPLAGRYEQYF. The CDR3 bases are TGTGCCATCAGTGACCCACCTTTAGCGGGGAGATACGAGCAGTACTTC.

The gene calls are TRBV4-3 and TRBJ1-1, with TRBD1 as a possible D gene (5 bases). This CDR3 region has 14 residues. Germline lookup yields CDR1 LGHNA and CDR2 YSLEER. With 0 bases removed from V and 7 bases from J, the gap between germline ends came to 12 bases. CDR3 nucleotides: TGCGCCAGCAGCCAAGACCCCCGACAGTATGAAGCTTTCTTT. It is translated as CASSQDPRQYEAFF.

Turning to this clone: The identical CDR3 is also encoded by other nucleotide sequences in the sample. V gene TRBV10-3 combines with J gene TRBJ2-1; 10 bases are a match to TRBD2. Trimming at V came to 4 bases and at J to 4 bases, leaving 4 bases not matched to a gene. CDR3 length: 15 amino acids. Germline loops: CDR1 ENHRY, CDR2 SYGVKD. The CDR3 DNA reads TGTGCCATCAGTGGTGGGACTAGCGTATACAATGAGCAGTTCTTC. Its protein product is CAISGGTSVYNEQFF.

V gene TRBV19 combines with J gene TRBJ2-3, with 11 bases lining up with TRBD2. V trimming: 3 bases; J trimming: 4 bases; junction bases outside the gene matches: 6. The CDR3 sequence is 16 residues long. The germline CDR1 and CDR2 sequences are LNHDA and SQIVND (reference sequence). CDR3 nucleotide sequence: TGTGCCAGTAGTATGAGACTAGCGGGAAGGGCAGATACGCAGTATTTT. Translation gives CASSMRLAGRADTQYF.

The chain has TRBV29-1 and TRBJ2-7; 7 bases align to TRBD2. The CDR3 loop spans 12 amino acids. Germline values: CDR1 SQVTM, CDR2 ANQGSEA. Trimming cost V 8 bases and J 3 bases; bases outside gene matches: 7. The DNA for the CDR3 is TGCAGCACTTGGACTAGTGGCTACGAGCAGTACTTC. Its protein is CSTWTSGYEQYF.

The chain joins TRBV7-2 to TRBJ2-7; 9 bases map to TRBD1. The CDR3 covers 16 residues. Germline V lookup: CDR1 SGHTA, CDR2 FQGNSA. V trimming: 1 base; J trimming: 4 bases; junction bases outside the gene matches: 8. The chain's CDR3 is CASSLGGGTGIYEQYF. The CDR3 DNA reads as TGTGCCAGCAGCTTAGGAGGAGGGACAGGGATTTACGAGCAGTACTTC. Together with reference TRBV7-2 and TRBJ2-7, the CDR3 gives the full variable domain: GAGVSQSPSNKVTEKGKDVELRCDPISGHTALYWYRQSLGQGLEFLIYFQGNSAPDKSGLPSDRFSAERTGGSVSTLTIQRTQQEDSAVYLCASSLGGGTGIYEQYFGPGTRLTVT.

V and J are TRBV27 and TRBJ2-5; a weak D match, TRBD1 (5 bases). CDR3 size: 16 residues. Germline CDR1 and CDR2: MNHEY and SMNVEV (reference sequence). Deletions cut 6 bases from V and 2 bases from J, with 19 bases between. The CDR3 DNA is TGTGCCAGCAGGCAGTATCGCACAGGCTTACAAGAGACCCAGTACTTC. Its protein product is CASRQYRTGLQETQYF.

This chain connects TRBV7-9 to TRBJ2-3; D is uncertain. This CDR3 region has 12 residues. Germline CDR1 and CDR2: SEHNR and FQNEAQ (reference sequence). Between the trimmed V and J ends, which lost 5 bases and 2 bases, there was a span of 5 bases. The CDR3 coding sequence is TGTGCCAGCAGCATCGACACAGATACGCAGTATTTT. It translates to CASSIDTDTQYF.

Details on this clone: The same CDR3 is also encoded by other DNA sequences in this sample. CDR3 in amino acids: CASSLGGSETQYF. CDR3 in DNA: TGTGCCAGCAGTTTAGGCGGGTCAGAGACCCAGTACTTC. The chain carries TRBV28 and TRBJ2-5; possible D gene TRBD2, 5 bases. Trimming left V 2 bases short and J 4 bases short, with 8 bases between. The CDR3 is made up of 13 amino acids. Germline V lookup: CDR1 MDHEN, CDR2 SYDVKM. Full variable domain (outside the CDR3, taken from reference TRBV28 and TRBJ2-5): DVKVTQSSRYLVKRTGEKVFLECVQDMDHENMFWYRQDPGLGLRLIYFSYDVKMKEKGDIPEGYSVSREKKERFSLILESASTNQTSMYLCASSLGGSETQYFGPGTRLLVL.

This CDR3 is CASSQDPIPSYEQYF. Written as DNA, the CDR3 is TGTGCCAGCAGCCAAGATCCGATCCCCTCCTACGAGCAGTACTTC. This chain connects TRBV14 to TRBJ2-7; D is uncertain. The germline gives CDR1 SGHDN, CDR2 FVKESK. CDR3 size: 15 residues. Trimming removed 0 bases from V and 0 bases from J, with 9 bases in between. Full variable domain (missing parts from reference TRBV14 and TRBJ2-7): EAGVTQFPSHSVIEKGQTVTLRCDPISGHDNLYWYRRVMGKEIKFLLHFVKESKQDESGMPNNRFLAERTGGTYSTLKVQPAELEDSGVYFCASSQDPIPSYEQYFGPGTRLTVT.

The V call is TRBV19, the J call TRBJ2-6, with D possibly matching TRBD1 (6 bases). The CDR3 spans 15 residues. Deletions cut 7 bases from V and 4 bases from J, with 14 bases between. From germline, CDR1 is LNHDA and CDR2 SQIVND (reference sequence). For the CDR3, the DNA is TGTGCCAGTAACAGGGATCTCTTCGGGGCCAACGTCCTGACTTTC. Its translation: CASNRDLFGANVLTF.